This section outlines one T cell receptor beta chain sequence together with its context. These data originate in a study of cytomegalovirus exposure and HLA in healthy donors. Vbeta (60) and Jbeta (13) primers were used in the PCR. Sequencing was performed with immunoSEQ multiplex PCR; in TCRdb, only in-frame clones are kept and a portion is missing. The sample records around 210,000 clones, more than 70% being singletons. Germline CDR1 MDHEN, CDR2 SYDVKM. The CDR3 is 14 residues long. The V and J ends lost 3 bases and 3 bases, in that order; junction bases with no gene match: 4. The sequence derives from a boy aged 5-17 years in good health and CMV-seronegative. This chain connects TRBV28 to TRBJ2-5; 7 bases match TRBD1. Sequencing was carried out using PBMCs. The CDR3 sequence is CASSLSGTEETQYF. CDR3 bases: TGTGCCAGCAGTTTGTCCGGGACAGAAGAGACCCAGTACTTC.